This TCR beta chain comes out of a study of cytomegalovirus exposure and HLA in healthy donors. Whole-study context: The roughly 700 first-cohort repertoires and the approximately 110 validation repertoires shared the same platform, a later analysis reported.

This clone was picked up a small number of times. Its antigen is not known. General observations from the study: A list of 150 or so TCR beta chains associated with cytomegalovirus was given. Most TCR sequences were uncommon, yet certain public TCRs appeared in many donors.

The germline gives CDR1 MDHEN, CDR2 SYDVKM. The CDR3 totals 14 residues. J was trimmed by 3 bases and V by 5 bases; bases with no gene match: 2. The repertoire was sequenced with immunoSEQ multiplex PCR; TCRdb's copy has only in-frame clones and lacks some. This sample has about 160,000 clones; roughly 83% occur once, and the top ten carry roughly 10%. The sequenced sample consisted of PBMCs. This chain connects TRBV28 to TRBJ2-7, with 12 bases lining up with TRBD2. This TCR was sampled from a man aged 25 to 40 in good health and CMV-seropositive. The CDR3 region is CASSPSGRDYEQYF. CDR3 DNA sequence: TGTGCCAGCAGTCCTAGCGGGAGGGACTACGAGCAGTACTTC.